This TCR beta chain comes out of a study of T cell repertoires in cytomegalovirus infection. Study details: Both CMV infection and a matching HLA type were indicated by public TCR beta signatures.

Study-wide findings and caveats: Based on cumulative public TCR beta family frequency, carriers of CMV plus the relevant HLA were identified.

TCRdb independently ran MiXCR on the reads; one entry per CDR3 protein. The sample carries around 450,000 distinct CDR3 sequences, 31% recorded once. Points on this clonotype: Antigen specificity is unknown.

This CDR3 is 14 amino acids long. The germline CDR1 and CDR2 sequences are LNHDA and SQIVND (reference sequence). Losses at the gene ends were 5 bases for V and 2 bases for J; bases not matched to a gene: 5. Material: PBMCs. The sequence was obtained from a human donor in good health (CMV status not recorded). Some clones in this sample may be carry-over from other donors' samples. This sequence joins TRBV19 and TRBJ2-7; 8 nucleotides match TRBD1. Written as DNA, the CDR3 is TGTGCCAGTAGTGCCGGACAGGGCCCCTACGAGCAGTACTTC. It translates to CASSAGQGPYEQYF. Together with reference TRBV19 and TRBJ2-7, the CDR3 gives the full variable domain: DGGITQSPKYLFRKEGQNVTLSCEQNLNHDAMYWYRQDPGQGLRLIYYSQIVNDFQKGDIAEGYSVSREKKESFPLTVTSAQKNPTAFYLCASSAGQGPYEQYFGPGTRLTVT.